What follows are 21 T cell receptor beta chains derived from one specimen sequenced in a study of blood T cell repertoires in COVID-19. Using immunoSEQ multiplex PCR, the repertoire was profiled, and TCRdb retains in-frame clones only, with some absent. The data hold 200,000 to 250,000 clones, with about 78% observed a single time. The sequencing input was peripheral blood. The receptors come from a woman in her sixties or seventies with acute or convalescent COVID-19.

The DNA for the CDR3 is TGTGCCACCAGCAGAGATATACAGGATTGGAACATTCAGTACTTC. This gives the protein CATSRDIQDWNIQYF. The rearrangement uses TRBV15 and TRBJ2-4; TRBD1 might be the D (5 bases). From germline, CDR1 is LNHNV and CDR2 YYDKDF (reference sequence). Trimming left V 0 bases short and J 7 bases short, with 13 bases between. The length of the CDR3 is 15 residues.

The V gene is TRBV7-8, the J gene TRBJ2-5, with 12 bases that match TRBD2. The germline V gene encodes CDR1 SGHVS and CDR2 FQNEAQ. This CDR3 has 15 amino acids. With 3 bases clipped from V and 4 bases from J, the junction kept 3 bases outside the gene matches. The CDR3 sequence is CASSFPSGGVETQYF. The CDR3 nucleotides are TGTGCCAGCAGCTTTCCTAGCGGGGGGGTAGAGACCCAGTACTTC.

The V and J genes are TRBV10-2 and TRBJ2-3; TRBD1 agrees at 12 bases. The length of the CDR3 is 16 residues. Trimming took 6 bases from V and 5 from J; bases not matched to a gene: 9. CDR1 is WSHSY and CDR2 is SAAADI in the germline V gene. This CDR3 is CASRDIGDRGRDTQYF. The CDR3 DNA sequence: TGCGCCAGCAGGGATATAGGGGACAGGGGGCGAGATACGCAGTATTTT.

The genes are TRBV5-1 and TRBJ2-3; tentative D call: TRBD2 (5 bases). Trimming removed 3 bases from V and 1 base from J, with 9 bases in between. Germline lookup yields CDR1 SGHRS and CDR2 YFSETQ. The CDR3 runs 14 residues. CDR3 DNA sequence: TGCGCCAGCAGCTACGGGAAGGGCACAGATACGCAGTATTTT. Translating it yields CASSYGKGTDTQYF.

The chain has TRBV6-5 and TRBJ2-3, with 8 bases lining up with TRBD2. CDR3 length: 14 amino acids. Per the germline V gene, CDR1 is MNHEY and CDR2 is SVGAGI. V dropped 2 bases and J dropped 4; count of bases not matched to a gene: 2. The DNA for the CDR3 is TGTGCCAGCAGTTACCAGCGGGGGTCAGATACGCAGTATTTT. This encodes CASSYQRGSDTQYF.

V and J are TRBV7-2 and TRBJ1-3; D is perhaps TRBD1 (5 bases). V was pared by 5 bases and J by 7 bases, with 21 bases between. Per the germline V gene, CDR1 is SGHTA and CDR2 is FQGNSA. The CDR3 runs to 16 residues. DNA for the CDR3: TGTGCCAGCAGCGCCATGGAATATGGGGCGACGAACACCATATATTTT. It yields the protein CASSAMEYGATNTIYF.

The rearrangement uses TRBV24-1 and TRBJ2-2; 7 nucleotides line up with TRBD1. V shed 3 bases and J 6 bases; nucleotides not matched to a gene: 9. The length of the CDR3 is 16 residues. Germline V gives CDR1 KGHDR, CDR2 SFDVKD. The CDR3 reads CATSDLTGDGAGELFF. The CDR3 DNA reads TGTGCCACCAGTGATCTCACAGGGGATGGGGCCGGGGAGCTGTTTTTT.

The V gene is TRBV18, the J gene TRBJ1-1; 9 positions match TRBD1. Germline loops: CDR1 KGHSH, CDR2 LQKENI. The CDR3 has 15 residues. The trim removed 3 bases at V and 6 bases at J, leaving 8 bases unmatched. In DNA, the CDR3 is TGTGCCAGCTCACCTTCTCCTACAGGGGGCTCTGAAGCTTTCTTT. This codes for CASSPSPTGGSEAFF. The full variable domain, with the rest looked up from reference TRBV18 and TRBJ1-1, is NAGVMQNPRHLVRRRGQEARLRCSPMKGHSHVYWYRQLPEEGLKFMVYLQKENIIDESGMPKERFSAEFPKEGPSILRIQQVVRGDSAAYFCASSPSPTGGSEAFFGQGTRLTVV.

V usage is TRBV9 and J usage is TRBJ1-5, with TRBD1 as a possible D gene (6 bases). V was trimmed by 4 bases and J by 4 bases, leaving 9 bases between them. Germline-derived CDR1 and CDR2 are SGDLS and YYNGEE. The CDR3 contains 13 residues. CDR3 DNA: TGTGCCAGCAGCCCAGGGGTGAATCAGCCCCAGCATTTT. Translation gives CASSPGVNQPQHF.

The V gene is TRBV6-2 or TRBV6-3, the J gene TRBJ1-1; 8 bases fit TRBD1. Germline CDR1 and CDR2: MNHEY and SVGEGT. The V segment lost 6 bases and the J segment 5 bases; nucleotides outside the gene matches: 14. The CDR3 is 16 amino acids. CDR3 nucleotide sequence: TGTGCCAGCAGCTCCGACAGGGGCAGAGGCGGGACTGAAGCTTTCTTT. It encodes CASSSDRGRGGTEAFF.

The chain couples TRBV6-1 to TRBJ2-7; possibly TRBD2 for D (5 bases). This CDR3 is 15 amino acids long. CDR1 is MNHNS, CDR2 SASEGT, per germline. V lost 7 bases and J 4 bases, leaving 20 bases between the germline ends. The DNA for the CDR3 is TGTGCCAGCAATCCATCGGAGGCAGACAAGTACGAGCAGTACGTC. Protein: CASNPSEADKYEQYV.

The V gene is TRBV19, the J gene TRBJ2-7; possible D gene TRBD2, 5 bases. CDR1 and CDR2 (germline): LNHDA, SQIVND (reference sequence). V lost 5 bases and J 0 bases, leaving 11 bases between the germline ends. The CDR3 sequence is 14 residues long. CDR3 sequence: CASSLTGSSYEQYV. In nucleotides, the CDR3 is TGTGCCAGTAGTTTGACGGGGAGCTCCTACGAGCAGTACGTC.

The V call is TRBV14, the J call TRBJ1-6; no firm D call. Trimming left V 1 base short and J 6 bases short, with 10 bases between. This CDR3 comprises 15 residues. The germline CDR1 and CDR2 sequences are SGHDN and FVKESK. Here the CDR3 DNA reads TGTGCCAGCAGCCAAGCTGGCAGGCTTAATTCACCCCTCCACTTT. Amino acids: CASSQAGRLNSPLHF.

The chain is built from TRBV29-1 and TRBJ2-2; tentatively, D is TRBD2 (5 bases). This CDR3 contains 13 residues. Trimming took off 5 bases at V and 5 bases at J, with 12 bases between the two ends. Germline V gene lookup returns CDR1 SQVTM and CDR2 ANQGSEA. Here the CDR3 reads CSVSPRRTGELFF. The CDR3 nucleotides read TGCAGCGTTAGCCCCAGGAGGACCGGGGAGCTGTTTTTT.

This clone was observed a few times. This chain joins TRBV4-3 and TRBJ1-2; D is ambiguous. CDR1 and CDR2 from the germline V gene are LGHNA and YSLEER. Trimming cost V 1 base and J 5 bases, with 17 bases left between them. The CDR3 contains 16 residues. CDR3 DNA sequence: TGCGCCAGCAGCCAAGTTACATCAGGCGATAGGTATGGCTACACCTTC. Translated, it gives CASSQVTSGDRYGYTF.

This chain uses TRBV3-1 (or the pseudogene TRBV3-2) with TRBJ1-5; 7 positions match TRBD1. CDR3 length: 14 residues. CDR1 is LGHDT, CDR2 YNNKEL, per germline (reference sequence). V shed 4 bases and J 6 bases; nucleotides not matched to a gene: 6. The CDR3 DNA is TGTGCCAGCAGCCCGACAGGGTTTGGTCAGCCCCAGCATTTT. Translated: CASSPTGFGQPQHF.

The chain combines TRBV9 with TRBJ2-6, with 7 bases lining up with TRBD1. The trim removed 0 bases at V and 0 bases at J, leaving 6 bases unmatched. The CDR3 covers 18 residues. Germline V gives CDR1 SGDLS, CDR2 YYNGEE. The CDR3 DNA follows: TGTGCCAGCAGCGTAGCCCCCGGGACAGACTCTGGGGCCAACGTCCTGACTTTC. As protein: CASSVAPGTDSGANVLTF.

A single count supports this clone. The CDR3 DNA follows: TGTGCCAGCAGTTTAAGGGGTTACTCGTCCTACGAGCAGTACTTC. Protein product: CASSLRGYSSYEQYF. The rearrangement links TRBV27 to TRBJ2-7; the D gene is possibly TRBD1 (5 bases). V lost 2 bases, J lost 1 base, and 12 bases lay in between. Germline V gene data show CDR1 as MNHEY and CDR2 as SMNVEV (reference sequence). The CDR3 loop spans 15 amino acids.

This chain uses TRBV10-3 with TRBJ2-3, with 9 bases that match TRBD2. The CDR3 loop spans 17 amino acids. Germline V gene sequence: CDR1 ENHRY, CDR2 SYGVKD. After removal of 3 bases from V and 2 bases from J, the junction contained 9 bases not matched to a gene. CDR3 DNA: TGTGCCATCAGTGACGGCGGGGGGGGTCCTATCACAGATACGCAGTATTTT. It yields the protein CAISDGGGGPITDTQYF.

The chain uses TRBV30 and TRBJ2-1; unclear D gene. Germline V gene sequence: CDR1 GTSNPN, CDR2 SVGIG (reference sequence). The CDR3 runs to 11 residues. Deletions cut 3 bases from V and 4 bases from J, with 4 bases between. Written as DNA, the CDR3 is TGTGCCTGGAGCCTATACAATGAGCAGTTCTTC. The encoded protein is CAWSLYNEQFF.

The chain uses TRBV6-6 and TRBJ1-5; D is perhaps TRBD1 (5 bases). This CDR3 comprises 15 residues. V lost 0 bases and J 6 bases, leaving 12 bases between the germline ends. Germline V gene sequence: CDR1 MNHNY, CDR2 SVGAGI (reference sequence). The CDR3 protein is CASSYSVGGVQPQHF. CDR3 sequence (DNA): TGTGCCAGCAGTTACTCGGTCGGGGGGGTTCAGCCCCAGCATTTT.